The sequence of this T cell receptor (beta chain) was determined in a study of spatial heterogeneity in lung cancer. The wider study: Combinations of a unique TCR and a UMI were tallied in raw reads, and on average each appeared more than ten times. General study points: Alpha chains reached an estimated coverage of roughly 7% of tumor T cells, and beta chains roughly 13%. Counts of expanded alpha and beta TCRs within tumors tracked the tumor nonsynonymous mutation count.

A remark on this clonotype: Its specificity is unknown.

This CDR3 region has 12 residues. V dropped 3 bases and J dropped 6 bases, with 12 bases sitting between them. Germline lookup yields CDR1 DFQATT and CDR2 SNEGSKA (reference sequence). A unique molecular identifier was attached to every TCR cDNA molecule. TCRdb called the 5' RACE reads again in MiXCR, with one record for every CDR3 protein. Of about 1,600 distinct CDR3 sequences listed, roughly 17% are singletons. Time point noted: sample taken at primary tumor resection. Sequencing of whole RNA from tumor, nontumor lung or frozen PBMC involved no sorting. This clonotype originated in a female donor with early-stage non-small cell lung cancer. The genes are TRBV20-1 and TRBJ2-7; D may be TRBD1 (5 bases). This material consisted of lung tumor tissue, taken at surgery. The CDR3 coding sequence is TGCAGTGCTAGGAAGGGGCTGGGCGAGCAGTACTTC. Translated: CSARKGLGEQYF.